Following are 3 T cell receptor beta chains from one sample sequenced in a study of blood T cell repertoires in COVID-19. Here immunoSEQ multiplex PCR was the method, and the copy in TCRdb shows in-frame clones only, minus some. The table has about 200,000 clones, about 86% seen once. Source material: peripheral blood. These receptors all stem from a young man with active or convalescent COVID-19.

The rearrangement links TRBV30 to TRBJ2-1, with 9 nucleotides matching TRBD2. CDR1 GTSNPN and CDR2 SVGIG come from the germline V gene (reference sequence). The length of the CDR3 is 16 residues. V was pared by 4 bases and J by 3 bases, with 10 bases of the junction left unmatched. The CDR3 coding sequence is TGTGCCTGGACCCCCCCCGGACTAGCGTACTACAATGAGCAGTTCTTC. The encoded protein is CAWTPPGLAYYNEQFF.

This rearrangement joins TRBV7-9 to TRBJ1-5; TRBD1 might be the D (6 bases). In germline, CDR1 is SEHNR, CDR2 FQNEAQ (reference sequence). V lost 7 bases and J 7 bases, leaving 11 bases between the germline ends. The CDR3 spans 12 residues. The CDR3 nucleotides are TGTGCCAGCACCTCAGGGGAGCAGCCCCAGCATTTT. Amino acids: CASTSGEQPQHF.

The CDR3 nucleotides are TGTGCCAGCAGGAAATCAGCCCGGGGGGGCACTGAAGCTTTCTTT. Translated: CASRKSARGGTEAFF. The chain couples TRBV28 to TRBJ1-1; a possible D gene is TRBD1 (5 bases). CDR1 and CDR2 from the germline V gene are MDHEN and SYDVKM. The CDR3 is made up of 15 amino acids. Trimming removed 6 bases from V and 4 bases from J, with 18 bases in between.